These 31 T cell receptor beta chains were sequenced from one sample in a study of blood T cell repertoires in COVID-19. TCRdb's copy holds only in-frame clones and misses some; the assay was immunoSEQ multiplex PCR. The data contain just over 250,000 clones, 86% of them singletons. The sequencing input was peripheral blood. The receptors shown here come from a man aged 40-50 years who had recovered from COVID-19.

The J gene is TRBJ2-7, the V gene TRBV15; TRBD2 agrees at 13 bases. CDR1 is LNHNV, CDR2 YYDKDF, per germline (reference sequence). The J segment lost 4 bases and the V segment lost 0 bases, leaving 3 bases of the junction unmatched. The CDR3 runs 16 residues. The CDR3 here is CATSRDGLAGAYEQYF. CDR3 in DNA: TGTGCCACCAGCAGAGATGGACTAGCGGGAGCATACGAGCAGTACTTC. The full variable domain, rest sourced from reference TRBV15 and TRBJ2-7, is DAMVIQNPRYQVTQFGKPVTLSCSQTLNHNVMYWYQQKSSQAPKLLFHYYDKDFNNEADTPDNFQSRRPNTSFCFLDIRSPGLGDTAMYLCATSRDGLAGAYEQYFGPGTRLTVT.

The chain uses TRBV27 and TRBJ2-3; TRBD2 is a possible D gene (5 bases). The CDR3 extends over 13 amino acids. Germline V lookup: CDR1 MNHEY, CDR2 SMNVEV (reference sequence). V was pared by 5 bases and J by 6 bases, with 12 bases between. The CDR3 here is CASSPGWTDTQYF. CDR3 nucleotides: TGTGCCAGCAGTCCGGGGTGGACGGATACGCAGTATTTT.

Regarding this clone: The junction departs from germline at one end; a sequencing error may be responsible. This chain joins TRBV18 and TRBJ1-2; TRBD1 matches at 9 bases. This CDR3 comprises 15 residues. CDR1 and CDR2 from the germline V gene are KGHSH and LQKENI. The CDR3: CASSPRQGANYGYTF. In nucleotides, the CDR3 is TGTGCCAGCTCCCCACGACAGGGGGCTAACTATGGCTACACCTTC. The full variable domain, rest sourced from reference TRBV18 and TRBJ1-2, is NAGVMQNPRHLVRRRGQEARLRCSPMKGHSHVYWYRQLPEEGLKFMVYLQKENIIDESGMPKERFSAEFPKEGPSILRIQQVVRGDSAAYFCASSPRQGANYGYTFGSGTRLTVV.

This clone appeared a few times. V is TRBV9 and J is TRBJ2-7; no clear D. CDR1 and CDR2 from the germline V gene are SGDLS and YYNGEE. V lost 4 bases and J lost 6, with 11 bases in between. This CDR3 contains 12 residues. The CDR3 bases are TGTGCCAGCAGCCTCCAGGATGGCGAGCAGTACTTC. Protein: CASSLQDGEQYF.

V usage is TRBV3-1 (or the pseudogene TRBV3-2) and J usage is TRBJ2-3; 8 bases map to TRBD2. The CDR3 spans 15 residues. Germline lookup yields CDR1 LGHDT and CDR2 YNNKEL (reference sequence). Trimming cost V 5 bases and J 5 bases; bases outside gene matches: 9. The CDR3 spells CASSSLGTRGDTQYF. CDR3 DNA sequence: TGTGCCAGCAGCTCACTCGGGACTAGAGGAGATACGCAGTATTTT.

This chain connects TRBV7-9 to TRBJ2-3, with 10 bases aligning to TRBD2. Germline trimming cut 2 bases from V and 9 bases from J; bases unmatched to any gene: 5. Germline V gene sequence: CDR1 SEHNR, CDR2 FQNEAQ (reference sequence). The CDR3 is made up of 14 amino acids. The CDR3 DNA is TGTGCCAGCAGCTTACTTGAGCGGGGGGGCACGCAGTATTTT. Translation: CASSLLERGGTQYF.

The table lists this clone with a count of one. V gene TRBV28 combines with J gene TRBJ2-1; D is possibly TRBD2 (6 bases). The V gene lost 9 bases and the J gene lost 7 bases, with 13 bases spanning the gap. This CDR3 spans 12 amino acids. CDR1 and CDR2 (germline): MDHEN, SYDVKM. This CDR3 reads CASRDSGNEQFF. CDR3 DNA sequence: TGTGCCAGTCGGGACTCCGGGAATGAGCAGTTCTTC.

Here the CDR3 DNA reads TGTGCCAGCACCAAACAGGGAAATTCATACGAGCAGTACTTC. It yields the protein CASTKQGNSYEQYF. This rearrangement joins TRBV6-5 to TRBJ2-7, with D possibly TRBD1 on 6 matching bases. The CDR3 spans 14 residues. The germline CDR1 and CDR2 sequences are MNHEY and SVGAGI. V dropped 7 bases and J dropped 4 bases, with 17 bases sitting between them.

This sequence joins TRBV5-6 and TRBJ1-6; a possible D gene is TRBD1 (5 bases). Germline CDR1 is SGHDT and CDR2 is YYEEEE. The CDR3 loop spans 16 amino acids. V lost 1 base, J lost 1 base, and 9 bases lay in between. CDR3 bases: TGTGCCAGCAGCTTGAGGGGTTGGTCCTATAATTCACCCCTCCACTTT. This gives the protein CASSLRGWSYNSPLHF.

This clone came up a few times. This chain uses TRBV29-1 with TRBJ1-1; TRBD1 aligns across 12 bases. CDR3 size: 14 residues. V lost 3 bases, J lost 5 bases, and 4 bases stayed unmatched. Per the germline V gene, CDR1 is SQVTM and CDR2 is ANQGSEA. The CDR3 region has the DNA TGCAGCGTTGAGGGACAGGGGGCGGGAACTGAAGCTTTCTTT. This sequence encodes CSVEGQGAGTEAFF.

This CDR3 reads CASSLRLAGGETQYF. In nucleotides, the CDR3 is TGTGCCAGCAGCTTAAGGCTAGCGGGAGGAGAGACCCAGTACTTC. The chain couples TRBV7-9 to TRBJ2-5; the match to TRBD2 covers 11 bases. Germline V CDR1 and CDR2: SEHNR, FQNEAQ (reference sequence). The ends lost 2 bases at V and 4 bases at J; junction bases unmatched: 3. The CDR3 covers 15 residues.

The V call is TRBV5-1, the J call TRBJ1-1, with 7 bases matching TRBD1. Germline V gene lookup returns CDR1 SGHRS and CDR2 YFSETQ. The ends lost 4 bases at V and 3 bases at J; junction bases unmatched: 6. This CDR3 has 14 residues. CDR3 in amino acids: CASSLQGVYTEAFF. CDR3 in DNA: TGCGCCAGCAGCCTGCAGGGGGTATACACTGAAGCTTTCTTT.

V and J are TRBV7-6 and TRBJ2-3; 9 positions match TRBD2. Germline values: CDR1 SGHVS, CDR2 FNYEAQ. CDR3 length: 18 residues. The trim removed 1 base at V and 1 base at J, leaving 9 bases unmatched. In nucleotides, the CDR3 is TGTGCCAGCAGCTTAGTTCCGTCCGTAGCGGGAGGCACAGATACGCAGTATTTT. Translating it yields CASSLVPSVAGGTDTQYF.

The table lists this clone with a few counts. The chain joins TRBV29-1 to TRBJ2-5, with 9 positions matching TRBD1. J gave up 4 bases and V 3 bases, and 3 bases lay outside the gene matches. This CDR3 has 13 residues. Germline-derived CDR1 and CDR2 are SQVTM and ANQGSEA. CDR3 sequence (DNA): TGCAGCGTTGAGCACAGGGGGCGAGAGACCCAGTACTTC. Its protein is CSVEHRGRETQYF.

The genes are TRBV5-5 and TRBJ2-7; 7 bases map to TRBD1. Germline CDR1 and CDR2: SGHKS and YYEKEE (reference sequence). V lost 4 bases to trimming and J lost 9 bases; unmatched junction nucleotides: 16. This CDR3 spans 15 amino acids. The CDR3 sequence is CASSRGTDYEGTQYF. The DNA of the CDR3 is TGTGCCAGCAGCAGGGGGACAGACTACGAAGGTACGCAGTACTTC.

V usage is TRBV5-1 and J usage is TRBJ2-2, with D unclear. CDR3 length: 13 residues. V shed 1 base and J shed 4 bases, with 5 bases lying between them. Germline CDR1 and CDR2: SGHRS and YFSETQ. DNA of the CDR3: TGCGCCAGCAGCTTGTCTACCACCGGGGAGCTGTTTTTT. Its translation: CASSLSTTGELFF.

CDR3 sequence reads: CASSRLQIAGHSYEQYF. The CDR3 DNA reads as TGTGCCAGCAGTCGACTTCAAATAGCGGGACATTCCTACGAGCAGTACTTC. The J gene is TRBJ2-7, the V gene TRBV27, with 8 bases matching TRBD2. Germline values: CDR1 MNHEY, CDR2 SMNVEV (reference sequence). CDR3 length: 17 residues. V shed 5 bases and J 1 base; nucleotides not matched to a gene: 13.

The chain links TRBV6-5 to TRBJ2-2, with 9 nucleotides matching TRBD1. The germline CDR1 and CDR2 sequences are MNHEY and SVGAGI. The ends lost 5 bases at V and 6 bases at J; junction bases unmatched: 1. This CDR3 region has 13 residues. CDR3 sequence: CASSRTGAGELFF. DNA of the CDR3: TGTGCCAGCAGTCGGACAGGGGCCGGGGAGCTGTTTTTT.

This clone was counted a single time. The chain links TRBV19 to TRBJ2-1; 7 positions agree with TRBD1. Germline lookup yields CDR1 LNHDA and CDR2 SQIVND (reference sequence). This CDR3 contains 13 residues. V trimming: 6 bases; J trimming: 9 bases; junction bases outside the gene matches: 8. The CDR3 nucleotides read TGTGCCAGTAGCCCGACAGGGTTAGGTGAGCAGTTCTTC. Translating gives CASSPTGLGEQFF.

The chain uses TRBV6-2 or TRBV6-3 and TRBJ2-5; D is uncertain. Germline-derived CDR1 and CDR2 are MNHEY and SVGEGT. CDR3 length: 13 amino acids. V lost 0 bases and J lost 5, with 7 bases in between. This chain's CDR3 is CASSYSEWETQYF. CDR3 DNA sequence: TGTGCCAGCAGTTACTCTGAGTGGGAGACCCAGTACTTC.

This clone was counted only a few times. V gene TRBV19 combines with J gene TRBJ1-2; TRBD1 aligns across 7 bases. CDR3 length: 14 residues. V was clipped by 4 bases and J by 4 bases; unmatched bases: 6. The germline V gene has CDR1 LNHDA and CDR2 SQIVND (reference sequence). The CDR3, as DNA: TGTGCCAGTAGTACCCAGGGGGTGCTCTATGGCTACACCTTC. Translated, it gives CASSTQGVLYGYTF.

The chain has TRBV5-8 and TRBJ2-4, with D possibly matching TRBD2 (6 bases). Germline V gene data show CDR1 as SGHTS and CDR2 as YDEGEE. The CDR3 has 16 amino acids. The V gene lost 4 bases and the J gene lost 1 base, with 15 bases spanning the gap. CDR3 residues: CASSLGGSSAKNIQYF. CDR3 coding DNA: TGTGCCAGCAGCCTTGGGGGGAGCTCGGCCAAAAACATTCAGTACTTC.

This clone was seen only once. The chain is built from TRBV7-2 and TRBJ1-2; D is unclear. The CDR3 is 13 residues long. V lost 1 base to trimming and J lost 6 bases, with 9 bases between them. Germline loops: CDR1 SGHTA, CDR2 FQGNSA. The CDR3 bases are TGTGCCAGCAGCTTAGAGGGAGGGAATGGCTACACCTTC. Residues: CASSLEGGNGYTF. Full variable domain (outside the CDR3, taken from reference TRBV7-2 and TRBJ1-2): GAGVSQSPSNKVTEKGKDVELRCDPISGHTALYWYRQSLGQGLEFLIYFQGNSAPDKSGLPSDRFSAERTGGSVSTLTIQRTQQEDSAVYLCASSLEGGNGYTFGSGTRLTVV.

This chain connects TRBV30 to TRBJ2-3; D possibly corresponds to TRBD2 (6 bases). The ends were cut back, 2 bases at V and 2 bases at J, with 8 bases in the middle. CDR1 and CDR2 (germline): GTSNPN, SVGIG (reference sequence). This CDR3 is built from 13 residues. CDR3 amino acids: CAWSTGVTDTQYF. DNA of the CDR3: TGTGCCTGGAGTACGGGAGTCACAGATACGCAGTATTTT.

The chain has TRBV7-8 and TRBJ1-1; 8 bases agree with TRBD1. Germline CDR1 SGHVS, CDR2 FQNEAQ. This CDR3 has 16 residues. Trimming cost V 5 bases and J 1 base; bases outside gene matches: 9. CDR3 in DNA: TGTGCCAGCAGCCCCTTGTTTGGACAGGGGAACACTGAAGCTTTCTTT. Translated, it gives CASSPLFGQGNTEAFF.

The count of this clone is one. This chain connects TRBV5-1 to TRBJ2-5, with 7 bases lining up with TRBD2. V shed 0 bases, J shed 2 bases, and the junction held 4 bases outside the gene matches. CDR1 and CDR2 from the germline V gene are SGHRS and YFSETQ. This CDR3 has 15 amino acids. The CDR3 sequence: CASSLVPSGQETQYF. Here the CDR3 DNA reads TGCGCCAGCAGCTTGGTCCCTAGCGGACAAGAGACCCAGTACTTC.

V gene TRBV6-2 or TRBV6-3 combines with J gene TRBJ2-5; possibly TRBD2 for D (6 bases). Trimming removed 4 bases from V and 4 bases from J, with 16 bases in between. Germline CDR1 and CDR2: MNHEY and SVGEGT. The CDR3 is 15 residues long. The CDR3, as DNA: TGTGCCAGCAGTTTCGGACTACCCCGGGGAGAGACCCAGTACTTC. This translates into CASSFGLPRGETQYF.

J is TRBJ2-1 and V is TRBV20-1, with D possibly matching TRBD2 (5 bases). Trimming shortened V by 7 bases and J by 10 bases, and 14 bases separated the two germline ends. The CDR3 consists of 11 residues. Germline V gene lookup returns CDR1 DFQATT and CDR2 SNEGSKA (reference sequence). CDR3 protein: CSVFISGEQFF. The DNA for the CDR3 is TGCAGTGTGTTTATTTCGGGGGAGCAGTTCTTC.

The chain uses TRBV19 and TRBJ1-2; 7 bases align to TRBD1. V trimming: 3 bases; J trimming: 4 bases; junction bases outside the gene matches: 14. This CDR3 has 17 amino acids. Germline V CDR1 and CDR2: LNHDA, SQIVND (reference sequence). CDR3 nucleotides: TGTGCCAGTAGTATCAAGGGGGCAGGCGGGCATGCCTATGGCTACACCTTC. It yields the protein CASSIKGAGGHAYGYTF.

The rearrangement links TRBV19 to TRBJ1-4, with a weak D call TRBD1 (6 bases). V was pared by 6 bases and J by 8 bases, with 19 bases between. This CDR3 spans 15 amino acids. Germline-derived CDR1 and CDR2 are LNHDA and SQIVND (reference sequence). The CDR3 reads CASSPWGGPYEKLFF. The CDR3 DNA reads as TGTGCCAGTAGCCCCTGGGGGGGCCCCTACGAAAAACTGTTTTTT.

The chain has TRBV19 and TRBJ1-1, with TRBD1 matching over 7 bases. After removal of 10 bases from V and 6 bases from J, the junction contained 20 bases not matched to a gene. The CDR3 length is 16 residues. CDR1 LNHDA and CDR2 SQIVND come from the germline V gene (reference sequence). The CDR3 sequence is CATQGVRGSSGAEAFF. For the CDR3, the DNA is TGTGCCACCCAAGGAGTCAGGGGGAGTAGCGGCGCTGAAGCTTTCTTT. The complete variable domain, with remaining parts taken from reference TRBV19 and TRBJ1-1, reads DGGITQSPKYLFRKEGQNVTLSCEQNLNHDAMYWYRQDPGQGLRLIYYSQIVNDFQKGDIAEGYSVSREKKESFPLTVTSAQKNPTAFYLCATQGVRGSSGAEAFFGQGTRLTVV.